This is a list of T cell receptor beta chains from one sample in a study. In TCRdb, the 5' RACE reads were re-called with MiXCR into one record per CDR3 protein. Found here are thousands of distinct CDR3 sequences, approximately 16% of them singletons; the top ten hold approximately 3.7%. The material sequenced was memory CD4+ T cells sorted from blood. All receptors derive from a female donor with breast cancer. Both conserved end residues are part of each CDR3. Not every row has a clone size; where given, it reads once, few, many or a size class.

V: TRBV18; J: TRBJ2-1; size: -; CDR3: CASSAGSSGNEQFF
V: TRBV9; J: TRBJ2-1; size: medium-sized; CDR3: CASSVTSGSNEQFF
V: TRBV2; J: TRBJ2-3; size: -; CDR3: CASSSPLAGGPKTDTQYF
V: TRBV27; J: TRBJ1-6; size: medium-sized; CDR3: CASSLTGGNSPLHF
V: TRBV20-1; J: TRBJ1-5; size: -; CDR3: CSALTGYQPQHF
V: TRBV2; J: TRBJ1-1; size: medium-sized; CDR3: CASSPLENTEAFF
V: TRBV2; J: TRBJ2-7; size: once; CDR3: CTSQRRERYF
V: TRBV30; J: TRBJ2-1; size: many; CDR3: CAWSAPARLFF
V: TRBV7-9; J: TRBJ2-3; size: -; CDR3: CASSLVAGTDTQYF
V: TRBV4-1; J: TRBJ1-5; size: -; CDR3: CASSQDPLWRGVKAQHF
V: TRBV5-1; J: TRBJ2-5; size: -; CDR3: CASSQQTFPGRAYETQYF
V: TRBV11-2; J: TRBJ2-5; size: medium-sized; CDR3: CASSYEETQYF
V: TRBV5-1; J: TRBJ2-7; size: medium-sized; CDR3: CASSARGGYEQYF
V: TRBV6-1; J: TRBJ2-4; size: few; CDR3: CASTPLSLKNIQYF
V: TRBV6-5; J: TRBJ1-5; size: -; CDR3: CASSSGRRHQHF
V: TRBV28; J: TRBJ1-6; size: medium-sized; CDR3: CASSSSQMTGYHSPLHF
V: TRBV30; J: TRBJ1-1; size: many; CDR3: CAWRGTGSGRAFF
V: TRBV6-1; J: TRBJ1-5; size: medium-sized; CDR3: CASSVGVLGQPQHF
V: TRBV4-1; J: TRBJ1-1; size: medium-sized; CDR3: CASSQGTTRVTEAFF
V: TRBV15; J: TRBJ2-2; size: once; CDR3: CTTSREGSIFSTGELFF
V: TRBV5-1; J: TRBJ1-1; size: medium-sized; CDR3: CASSSKVENTEAFF
V: TRBV13; J: TRBJ2-3; size: medium-sized; CDR3: CASSISGRGTDTQYF
V: TRBV2; J: TRBJ2-5; size: medium-sized; CDR3: CASSGTGGETQYF
V: TRBV5-1; J: TRBJ2-3; size: medium-sized; CDR3: CASSPWDRASDTQYF
V: TRBV15; J: TRBJ1-1; size: medium-sized; CDR3: CATSRGSAAQAFF
V: TRBV28; J: TRBJ1-5; size: medium-sized; CDR3: CASRSGTGAQPQHF
V: TRBV18; J: TRBJ1-6; size: medium-sized; CDR3: CASSLTGNNSPLHF
V: TRBV7-2; J: TRBJ2-3; size: medium-sized; CDR3: CASSLDSLAGTTDTQYF
V: TRBV9; J: TRBJ2-5; size: medium-sized; CDR3: CASSARLAGNPETQYF
V: TRBV29-1; J: TRBJ2-3; size: medium-sized; CDR3: CSVAGGADTQYF
V: TRBV7-2; J: TRBJ1-1; size: many; CDR3: CASSLVYAGPNTEAFF
V: TRBV12-5; J: TRBJ2-1; size: medium-sized; CDR3: CASGPDYNEQFF
V: TRBV11-1; J: TRBJ2-7; size: many; CDR3: CASSWTSGRSEQYF
V: TRBV11-3; J: TRBJ1-6; size: -; CDR3: CVSSVSESPLHF
V: TRBV7-2; J: TRBJ2-7; size: -; CDR3: CASSEYRRSSYEQYF
V: TRBV10-1; J: TRBJ2-3; size: medium-sized; CDR3: CASSESGTLLDTQYF
V: TRBV10-3; J: TRBJ2-3; size: many; CDR3: CAVTSSTDTQYF
V: TRBV6-5; J: TRBJ1-1; size: medium-sized; CDR3: CASRPSPGVKAFF
V: TRBV15; J: TRBJ2-1; size: many; CDR3: CATSRDRTYNEQFF
V: TRBV5-1; J: TRBJ1-1; size: medium-sized; CDR3: CASSNQTGRTEAFF
V: TRBV5-1; J: TRBJ2-2; size: -; CDR3: CASASSPNTGELFF
V: TRBV27; J: TRBJ1-2; size: medium-sized; CDR3: CATRRGGAYGYTF
V: TRBV6-1; J: TRBJ1-5; size: many; CDR3: CASGTWDQPQHF
V: TRBV7-9; J: TRBJ1-6; size: medium-sized; CDR3: CATTKGQGNSPLHF
V: TRBV4-1; J: TRBJ1-1; size: -; CDR3: CASSPRWRDTEAFF
V: TRBV29-1; J: TRBJ2-1; size: many; CDR3: CSVLVFPSYNEQFF
V: TRBV29-1; J: TRBJ2-3; size: many; CDR3: CSVGSGRLDTQYF
V: TRBV18; J: TRBJ2-3; size: many; CDR3: CASCLKADSDTQYF
V: TRBV5-5; J: TRBJ1-2; size: medium-sized; CDR3: CASSLGTGYTF
V: TRBV29-1; J: TRBJ2-7; size: -; CDR3: CSVQGSSYEQYF
V: TRBV9; J: TRBJ2-1; size: many; CDR3: CASSATSGTRNEQFF
V: TRBV7-2; J: TRBJ1-5; size: -; CDR3: CASSTPRGPQHF
V: TRBV4-3; J: TRBJ2-3; size: medium-sized; CDR3: CAKQWASGGSTDTQYF
V: TRBV9; J: TRBJ2-1; size: medium-sized; CDR3: CASSVAELGRGLEGNEQFF